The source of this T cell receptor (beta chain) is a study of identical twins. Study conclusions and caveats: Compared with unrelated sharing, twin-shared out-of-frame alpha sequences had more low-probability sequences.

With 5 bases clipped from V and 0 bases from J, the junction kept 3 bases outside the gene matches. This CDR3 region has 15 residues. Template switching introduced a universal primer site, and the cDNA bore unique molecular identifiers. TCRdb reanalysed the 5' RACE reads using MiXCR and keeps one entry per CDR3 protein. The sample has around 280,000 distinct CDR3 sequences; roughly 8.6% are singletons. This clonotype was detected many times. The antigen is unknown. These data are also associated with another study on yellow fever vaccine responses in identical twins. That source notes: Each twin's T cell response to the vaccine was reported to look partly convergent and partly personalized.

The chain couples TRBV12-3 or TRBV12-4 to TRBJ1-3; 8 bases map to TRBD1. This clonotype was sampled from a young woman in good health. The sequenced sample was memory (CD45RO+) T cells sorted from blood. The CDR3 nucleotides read TGTGCCAGCAGTGGACAGGGCGGCTCTGGAAACACCATATATTTT. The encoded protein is CASSGQGGSGNTIYF.